This record looks at one T cell receptor (beta chain) sequence and its context. Its antigen remains unidentified. Primers: 60 Vbeta forward and 13 Jbeta reverse. Here immunoSEQ multiplex PCR was the method, and the copy in TCRdb shows in-frame clones only, minus some. The sample shows more than 250,000 clones, over 85% of them seen only once. This specimen comes from a study of cytomegalovirus exposure and HLA in healthy donors. As for the study in general: Earlier, 150 million to 200 million T cells were analyzed, and 90 million to 140 million unique TCR beta sequences were found among them.

Trimming shortened V by 4 bases and J by 7 bases, and 17 bases separated the two germline ends. Germline CDR1 and CDR2: SNHLY and FYNNEI. CDR3 size: 15 residues. Study results and limitations: The presence/absence work took it that sequencing depth was about the same across donors. It emerged from a later analysis that several of the most significant clusters appeared to be linked to common viral pathogens.

The specimen was PBMCs. This rearrangement joins TRBV2 to TRBJ2-1; maybe TRBD1 (6 bases). The TCR comes from a woman aged 18-29 years in good health and CMV-seronegative. CDR3 sequence: CASSVQGRSENEQFF. The CDR3 coding sequence is TGTGCCAGCAGTGTGCAGGGGCGCAGCGAAAATGAGCAGTTCTTC.